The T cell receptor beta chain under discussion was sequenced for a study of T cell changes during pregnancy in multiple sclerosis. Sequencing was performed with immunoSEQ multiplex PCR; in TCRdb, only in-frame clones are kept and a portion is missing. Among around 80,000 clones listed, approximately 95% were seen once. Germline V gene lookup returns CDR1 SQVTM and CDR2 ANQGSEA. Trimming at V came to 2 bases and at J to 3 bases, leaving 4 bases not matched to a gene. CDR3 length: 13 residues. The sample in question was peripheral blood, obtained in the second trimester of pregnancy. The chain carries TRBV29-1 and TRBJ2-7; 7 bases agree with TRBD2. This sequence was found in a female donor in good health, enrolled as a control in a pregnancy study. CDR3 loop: CSVESSGDYEQYF. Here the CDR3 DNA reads TGCAGCGTTGAATCGAGCGGGGACTACGAGCAGTACTTC.